A selection of T cell receptor beta chains follows, all from one sample in a study of CD8 T cells in ankylosing spondylitis. TCRdb used MiXCR to reprocess the 5' RACE reads, holding one entry per CDR3 protein. The sample lists 200,000 to 300,000 distinct CDR3 sequences; 10% to 13% were seen once. Sequencing was done on a sample of blood, either unsorted or a sorted T cell fraction (not recorded which). The source is a male donor with ankylosing spondylitis or in good health (not recorded which). Both conserved end residues are trimmed from each CDR3. The order of the fields is CDR3 protein, clone size, V gene, J gene. Clone size is given for some rows only: seen once, a few or many times, or a class if the clone is expanded.

SVGDGDQPQH	-	TRBV29-1	TRBJ1-5
ASSKADYQETQY	-	TRBV21-1	TRBJ2-5
ATSRDRLITGFVDTQY	many	TRBV15	TRBJ2-3
ASSSGTGAIADTQY	few	TRBV12-3/TRBV12-4	TRBJ2-3
ASSYAGPFVGNTIY	many	TRBV6-5	TRBJ1-3
ASSLTPAGVGAKNIQY	-	TRBV11-1	TRBJ2-4
ASSLVGAGGGGGQY	few	TRBV7-2	TRBJ2-3
AWSARDNQPQH	many	TRBV30	TRBJ1-5
ATNRGGSYNEQF	many	TRBV10-3	TRBJ2-1
SARPGRDDQPQH	many	TRBV20-1	TRBJ1-5
ASSSIWTGNYGYT	few	TRBV11-2	TRBJ1-2
ASSTGNSYEQY	many	TRBV5-1	TRBJ2-7
AISDNGKTNTGELF	many	TRBV10-3	TRBJ2-2
SVDGQGVPSRGETQY	-	TRBV29-1	TRBJ2-5
ASSPRTGGLNTEAF	many	TRBV5-1	TRBJ1-1
ASTELAPGYEQY	many	TRBV6-1	TRBJ2-7
ASTNHPLPVEAF	many	TRBV6-1	TRBJ1-1
ASSTNPGQGSEQY	many	TRBV18	TRBJ2-7
SASGLLNEQF	many	TRBV20-1	TRBJ2-1
SVLAGVNTGELF	many	TRBV29-1	TRBJ2-2
ASSLQSGEQF	-	TRBV5-6	TRBJ2-1
SAKGLPKDNEQF	-	TRBV20-1	TRBJ2-1
ASSLAEKNYGYT	many	TRBV12-3/TRBV12-4	TRBJ1-2
SARRPGTALNEQY	many	TRBV20-1	TRBJ2-7
ASSLQGQGYNEQF	many	TRBV5-5	TRBJ2-1
ASRWGGPGELF	many	TRBV21-1	TRBJ2-2
ASSSRDNAAGELF	many	TRBV6-1	TRBJ2-2
ASTGTGLAKNIQY	many	TRBV5-6	TRBJ2-4
AWGAGLLNSPLH	many	TRBV30	TRBJ1-6
SAPGTSGSTDTQY	many	TRBV20-1	TRBJ2-3
STSGTGYGYT	few	TRBV20-1	TRBJ1-2
SARWGPSPSPLH	many	TRBV20-1	TRBJ1-6
AWSPQVGTEAF	-	TRBV30	TRBJ1-1
AISPGHLKVDEQY	many	TRBV10-3	TRBJ2-7
ASSIGSNTGELF	few	TRBV19	TRBJ2-2
SGDGQGEDTQY	many	TRBV20-1	TRBJ2-3
AWRTGGVEQF	-	TRBV30	TRBJ2-1
ASSDSSPLH	many	TRBV2	TRBJ1-6
ASSYRDEKLF	-	TRBV6-6	TRBJ1-4
ASSLAGTGDSNEQF	many	TRBV5-1	TRBJ2-1
ASSSSHGRGGRGEQF	-	TRBV7-9	TRBJ2-1
ASSAWGSNQPQH	few	TRBV10-2	TRBJ1-5
ASSHSGGEDTQY	many	TRBV5-1	TRBJ2-3
ASSLGDIGEQY	many	TRBV5-1	TRBJ2-7
ASSFTGSGGADEQF	-	TRBV5-1	TRBJ2-1
ASSEGGWNTEQY	many	TRBV25-1	TRBJ2-7
ASSEGTTAHEGEQY	few	TRBV2	TRBJ2-7
ASAGPSYEQY	many	TRBV12-3/TRBV12-4	TRBJ2-7